This TCR beta chain was captured by sequencing in a study of neurological immune-mediated disorders. TCRdb re-derived calls from the 5' RACE reads in MiXCR, one entry per CDR3 protein. The data contain tens of thousands of distinct CDR3 sequences, approximately 4% of them singletons. With respect to this clonotype: Its antigen is currently unknown. A much more abundant neighbour one base away suggests this may be a read error.

Germline values: CDR1 DFQATT, CDR2 SNEGSKA (reference sequence). This CDR3 region has 14 residues. Study-level points and caveats: One related-CDR3 cluster, found by phylogenetic grouping, held repertoires of 18 of 34 multiple sclerosis patients and is a possible signature.

V and J are TRBV20-1 and TRBJ1-3; 7 bases match TRBD1. The sequence derives from a woman in her fifties or sixties with multiple sclerosis. The material sequenced was PBMCs. Written as DNA, the CDR3 is TGCAGTGCTAGGGACAGGCCCTCTGGAAAAACCATATATTTT. Translating gives CSARDRPSGKTIYF.